There are many counts of the clone carrying this T cell receptor beta chain. TCRdb reprocessed the RT-PCR reads with MiXCR, giving one entry per CDR3 protein. The table shows some 200,000 distinct CDR3 sequences, with approximately 12% occurring only once. The CDR3 length is 15 residues. Unmatched junction bases numbered 7, after V lost 3 bases and J lost 10 bases. The sample is drawn from a study of response to subunit inactivated influenza vaccine. These data were also reused for a study on T cells expressing NK-cell markers. Per that study: Production of TCR beta cDNA relied on 5'RACE template switching with UMIs.

The genes are TRBV12-3 or TRBV12-4 and TRBJ2-1, with 12 nucleotides matching TRBD1. The sequence was collected from a man aged 45-65 years who received an inactivated influenza vaccine. The sequencing used CD8+ T cells sorted from PBMCs, collected approximately 13 days after vaccination. The CDR3 nucleotides are TGTGCCAGCAGTTTGAAGGGACAGGGGGCTTGGGAGCAGTTCTTC. This codes for CASSLKGQGAWEQFF.